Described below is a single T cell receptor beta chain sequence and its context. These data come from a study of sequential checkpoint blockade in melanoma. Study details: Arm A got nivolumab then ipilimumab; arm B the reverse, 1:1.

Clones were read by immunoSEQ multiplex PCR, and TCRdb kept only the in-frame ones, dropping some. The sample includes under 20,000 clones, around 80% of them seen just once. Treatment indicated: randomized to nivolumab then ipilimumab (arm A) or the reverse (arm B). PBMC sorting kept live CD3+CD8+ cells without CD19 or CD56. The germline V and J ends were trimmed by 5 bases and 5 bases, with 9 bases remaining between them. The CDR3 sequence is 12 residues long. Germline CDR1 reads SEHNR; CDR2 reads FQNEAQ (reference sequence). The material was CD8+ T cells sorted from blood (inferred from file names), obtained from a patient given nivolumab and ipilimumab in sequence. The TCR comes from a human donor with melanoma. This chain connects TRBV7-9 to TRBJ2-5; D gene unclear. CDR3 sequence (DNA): TGTGCCAGCAGCCCCCCGCGGGAGACCCAGTACTTC. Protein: CASSPPRETQYF.